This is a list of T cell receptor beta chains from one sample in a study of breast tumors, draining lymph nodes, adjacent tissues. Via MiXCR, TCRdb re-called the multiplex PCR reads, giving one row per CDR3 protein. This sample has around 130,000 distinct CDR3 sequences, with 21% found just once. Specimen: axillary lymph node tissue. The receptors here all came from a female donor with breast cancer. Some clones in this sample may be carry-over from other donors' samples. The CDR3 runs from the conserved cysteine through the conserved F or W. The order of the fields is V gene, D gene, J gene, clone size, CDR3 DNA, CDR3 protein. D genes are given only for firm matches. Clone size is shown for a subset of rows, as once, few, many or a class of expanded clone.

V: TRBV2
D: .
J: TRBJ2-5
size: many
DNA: TGTGCCAGCAGCTTAGACAGCGAAGAGACCCAGTACTTC
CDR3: CASSLDSEETQYF

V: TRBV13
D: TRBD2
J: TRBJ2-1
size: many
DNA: TGTGCCAGCAGCTCCGGGACTACGCGTTACAATGAGCAGTTCTTC
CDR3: CASSSGTTRYNEQFF

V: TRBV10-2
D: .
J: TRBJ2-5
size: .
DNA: TGCGCCAGCAGTAATAACCAAGAGACCCAGTACTTC
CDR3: CASSNNQETQYF

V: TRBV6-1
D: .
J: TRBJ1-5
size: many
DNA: TGTGCCAGCAGTGAAGGCGAAGGGTGGGGCCGGCCCCAGCATTTT
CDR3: CASSEGEGWGRPQHF

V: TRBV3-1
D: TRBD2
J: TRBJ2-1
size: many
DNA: TGTGCCAGCAGCCCCTTAGCGGGGGATTTATACAATGAGCAGTTCTTC
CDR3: CASSPLAGDLYNEQFF

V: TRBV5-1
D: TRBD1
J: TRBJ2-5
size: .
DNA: TGCGCCAGCAGCCGGGACAGGAACCTCCGAGAGACCCAGTACTTC
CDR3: CASSRDRNLRETQYF

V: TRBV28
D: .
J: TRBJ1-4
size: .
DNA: TGTGCCAGCAGTTTATATAGGTCATCGGCTAATGAAAAACTGTTTTTT
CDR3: CASSLYRSSANEKLFF

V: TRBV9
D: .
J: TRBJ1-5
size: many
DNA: TGTGCCAGCAGCCAGACCGGGATTCAGCCCCAGCATTTT
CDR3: CASSQTGIQPQHF

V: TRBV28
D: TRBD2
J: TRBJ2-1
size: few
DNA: TGTGCCAGCAGTTTACCCCCCCACAGCGGGACGCATGAGCAGTTCTTC
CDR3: CASSLPPHSGTHEQFF

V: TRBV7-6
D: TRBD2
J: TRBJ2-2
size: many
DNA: TGTGCCAGCAGCACCCGGGGAAGCGGGAGAAACACCGGGGAGCTGTTTTTT
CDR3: CASSTRGSGRNTGELFF

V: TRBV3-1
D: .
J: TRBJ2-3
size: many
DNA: TGTGCCAGCAGCCAAGATGGAGGGAATCGGCAAGATACGCAGTATTTT
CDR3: CASSQDGGNRQDTQYF

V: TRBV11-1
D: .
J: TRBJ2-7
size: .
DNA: TGTGCCAGCAGCTTAGCTGGGTCCCACGAGCAGTACTTC
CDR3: CASSLAGSHEQYF

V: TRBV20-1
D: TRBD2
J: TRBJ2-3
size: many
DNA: TGCAGTGCTACCTTCGGCGGGAGCCCAGATACGCAGTATTTT
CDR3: CSATFGGSPDTQYF

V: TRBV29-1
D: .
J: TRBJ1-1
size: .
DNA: TGCAGCGTCCGACTTGGGAACACTGAAGCTTTCTTT
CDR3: CSVRLGNTEAFF

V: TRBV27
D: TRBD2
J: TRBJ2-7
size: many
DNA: TGTGCCAGCAGTCGACTAGCGGGAGACTACTACGAGCAGTACTTC
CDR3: CASSRLAGDYYEQYF

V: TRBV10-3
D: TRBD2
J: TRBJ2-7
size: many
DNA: TGTGCCATTTTCGGGACTAGCGGAGGCTCCTACGAGCAGTACTTC
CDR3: CAIFGTSGGSYEQYF

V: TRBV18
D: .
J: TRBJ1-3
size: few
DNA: TGTGCCAGCTCACCAGGGGTCCAGTCTGGAAACACCATATATTTT
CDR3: CASSPGVQSGNTIYF

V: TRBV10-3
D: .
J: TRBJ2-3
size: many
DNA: TGTGCCATCAGTGAGTCCGCTGGCGGGAACGGAGATACGCAGTATTTT
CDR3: CAISESAGGNGDTQYF

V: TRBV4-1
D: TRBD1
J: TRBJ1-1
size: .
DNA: TGTGCCAGCAGCCAAGTCCCGACAGGGGGCACTGAAGCTTTCTTT
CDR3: CASSQVPTGGTEAFF

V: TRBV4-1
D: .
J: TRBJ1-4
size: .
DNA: TGCGCCAACAGCCCAGACACGCAGGGAAGAAAACTGTTTTTT
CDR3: CANSPDTQGRKLFF

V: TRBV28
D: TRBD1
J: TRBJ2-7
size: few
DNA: TGTGCCAGCAGAGACGGGACAGCAACATCCTACGAGCAGTACTTC
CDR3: CASRDGTATSYEQYF

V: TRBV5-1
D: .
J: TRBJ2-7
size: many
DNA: TGCGCCAGCAGCTTGGTGGGAGGACCCTGGAGTGAGCAGTACTTC
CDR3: CASSLVGGPWSEQYF

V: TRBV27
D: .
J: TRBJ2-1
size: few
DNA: TGTGCCAGCAGTTTATCGAAGGACAGCTCCTACAATGAGCAGTTCTTC
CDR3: CASSLSKDSSYNEQFF

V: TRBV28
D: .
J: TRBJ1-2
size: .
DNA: TGTGCCAGCACCATGGGGTCGGAAGGCTACACCTTC
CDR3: CASTMGSEGYTF

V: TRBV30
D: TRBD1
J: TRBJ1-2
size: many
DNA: TGTGCCTGGAGTAGGCAGGGGGCGAGTTATGGCTACACCTTC
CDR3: CAWSRQGASYGYTF

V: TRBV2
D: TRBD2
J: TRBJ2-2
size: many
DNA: TGTGCCAGCCGCCAGACTAGCGGGAGGCTAAACACCGGGGAGCTGTTTTTT
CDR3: CASRQTSGRLNTGELFF

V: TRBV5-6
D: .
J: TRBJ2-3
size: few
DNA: TGTGCCAGCAGCTTGGACACAGATACGCGGTATTTT
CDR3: CASSLDTDTRYF

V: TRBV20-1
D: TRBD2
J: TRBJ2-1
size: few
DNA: TGCAGTGCCCCCCATAGCGGGAGTAATGAGCAGTTCTTC
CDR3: CSAPHSGSNEQFF

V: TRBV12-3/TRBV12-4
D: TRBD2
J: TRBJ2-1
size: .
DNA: TGTGCCAGCAGCACTAGCGCCCTCATGAATGAGCAGTTCTTC
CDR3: CASSTSALMNEQFF

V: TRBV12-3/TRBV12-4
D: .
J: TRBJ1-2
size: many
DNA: TGTGCCAGCAGTTTCGGGGCGACAGACTATGGCTACACCTTC
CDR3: CASSFGATDYGYTF

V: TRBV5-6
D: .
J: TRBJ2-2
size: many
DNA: TGTGCCAGCAGCAAGAGCTTCCAGCTTGACACCGGGGAGCTGTTTTTT
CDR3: CASSKSFQLDTGELFF

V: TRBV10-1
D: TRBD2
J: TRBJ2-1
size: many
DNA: TGCGCCAGCAGCCCTCTAAAGACTAGCGGACGATCAAATGAGCAGTTCTTC
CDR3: CASSPLKTSGRSNEQFF